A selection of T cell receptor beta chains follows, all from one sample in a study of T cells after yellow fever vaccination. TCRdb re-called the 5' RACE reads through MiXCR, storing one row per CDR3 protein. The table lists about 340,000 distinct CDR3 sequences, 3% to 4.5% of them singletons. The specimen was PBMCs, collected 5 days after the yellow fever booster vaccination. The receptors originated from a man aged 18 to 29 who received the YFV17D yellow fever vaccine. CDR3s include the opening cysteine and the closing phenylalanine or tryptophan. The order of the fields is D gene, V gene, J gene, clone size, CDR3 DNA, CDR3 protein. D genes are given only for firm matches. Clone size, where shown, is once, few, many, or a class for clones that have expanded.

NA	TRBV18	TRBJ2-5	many	TGTGCCAGCTCACCAAAGCAGGAAGAGACCCAGTACTTC	CASSPKQEETQYF
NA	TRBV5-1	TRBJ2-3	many	TGCGCCAGCAGCAGAACGGGCCCCGGGGCGGCAGATACGCAGTATTTT	CASSRTGPGAADTQYF
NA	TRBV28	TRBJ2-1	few	TGTGCCAGCAGTTTCCAGGGGGACTTTAATGAGCAGTTCTTC	CASSFQGDFNEQFF
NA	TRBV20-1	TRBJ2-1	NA	TGCAGTGCTAGGGGGGTTGGAGTGTTCAATGAGCAGTTCTTC	CSARGVGVFNEQFF
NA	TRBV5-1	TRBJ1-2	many	TGCGCCAGCAGGACTGGCCCTATCGAGGGCTACACCTTC	CASRTGPIEGYTF
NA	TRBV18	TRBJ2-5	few	TGTGCCAGCTCCCAGGGATCGGAGACCCAGTACTTC	CASSQGSETQYF
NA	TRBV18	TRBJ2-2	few	TGTGCCAGCTCATTCGTCTGGGGCGCGAACACCGGGGAGCTGTTTTTT	CASSFVWGANTGELFF
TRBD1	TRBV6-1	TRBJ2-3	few	TGTGCCAGCAGCCGGACAGGGTACACAGATACGCAGTATTTT	CASSRTGYTDTQYF
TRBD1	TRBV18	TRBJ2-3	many	TGTGCCAGCTCACCAAAAGGACAGGAGAGATGGACAGATACGCAGTATTTT	CASSPKGQERWTDTQYF
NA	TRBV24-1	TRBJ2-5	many	TGTGCCACCAGTGATGTGGCCGAAGAGACCCAGTACTTC	CATSDVAEETQYF
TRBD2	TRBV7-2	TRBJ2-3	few	TGTGCCAGCAGCTCGCTAGCGGTGGCAGATACGCAGTATTTT	CASSSLAVADTQYF
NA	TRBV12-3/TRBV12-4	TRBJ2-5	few	TGTGCCAGCAGTTTATATCCCCCGACAGGGCGGGGAGAGACCCAGTACTTC	CASSLYPPTGRGETQYF
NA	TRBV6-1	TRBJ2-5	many	TGTGCCTCTTGGGGGGAAGAGACCCAGTACTTC	CASWGEETQYF
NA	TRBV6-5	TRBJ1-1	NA	TGTGCCAGCAGTTACGGCACAGAAAGGGGCACTGAAGCTTTCTTT	CASSYGTERGTEAFF
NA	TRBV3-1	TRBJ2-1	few	TGTGCCAGCAGCCCCAGGGCGCGCGAGCAGTTCTTC	CASSPRAREQFF
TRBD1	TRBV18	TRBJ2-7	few	TGTGCCAGCTCACGAACAGGGGCGGCCGAGCAGTACTTC	CASSRTGAAEQYF
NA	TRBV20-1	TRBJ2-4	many	TGCAGTGCTAGTGTGGGCGGCATAGCCAAAAACATTCAGTACTTC	CSASVGGIAKNIQYF
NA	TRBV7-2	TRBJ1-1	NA	TGTGCCAGCAGCTCCCGGGGACCATCGGGGGGAAACACTGAAGCTTTCTTT	CASSSRGPSGGNTEAFF
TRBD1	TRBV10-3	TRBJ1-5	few	TGTGCCCTAGACACTCAGCCGCGGGACAGCCGCCTCGGAAATCAGCCCCAGCATTTT	CALDTQPRDSRLGNQPQHF
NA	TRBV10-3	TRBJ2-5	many	TGTGCCATCAGTAAACAGGGAGAGGGAGAGACCCAGTACTTC	CAISKQGEGETQYF
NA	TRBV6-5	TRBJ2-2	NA	TGTGCCAGCAGTTACTCGAAATTAGGGGAGCTGTTTTTT	CASSYSKLGELFF
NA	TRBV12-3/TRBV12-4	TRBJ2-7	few	TGTGCCAGCAGTATCACTACTCACGAGCAGTACTTC	CASSITTHEQYF
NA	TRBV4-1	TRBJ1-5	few	TGCGCCAGCAGCCAAGTCGGCGGCAATCAGCCCCAGCATTTT	CASSQVGGNQPQHF
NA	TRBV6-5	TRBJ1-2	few	TGTGCCAGCATCAGGAGGCCAGGCTACGACTACACCTTC	CASIRRPGYDYTF
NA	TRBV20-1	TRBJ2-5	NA	TGCAGTGCTAGAGATCGGTTGGAGACCCACTACTTC	CSARDRLETHYF
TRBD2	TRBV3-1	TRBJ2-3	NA	TGTGCCAGCACGACAGATCTAGCGGCCACAGATACGCAGTATTTT	CASTTDLAATDTQYF
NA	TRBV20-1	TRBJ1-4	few	TGCAGTGCCCACCTAGGGGGTTTAACTAATGAAAAACTGTTTTTT	CSAHLGGLTNEKLFF
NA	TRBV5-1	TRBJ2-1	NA	TGCGCCAGCGGGGGGCAGAACTACAATGAGCAGTTCTTC	CASGGQNYNEQFF
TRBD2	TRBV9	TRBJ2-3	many	TGTGCCAGCAGCGTCCTAGCGGGGAGAATCACAGATACGCAGTATTTT	CASSVLAGRITDTQYF
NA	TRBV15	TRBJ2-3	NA	TGTGCCACCAGCAGACCCCAGGGTTTACCTACGCTAATTGAGTATTTT	CATSRPQGLPTLIEYF
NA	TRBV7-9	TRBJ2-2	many	TGTGCCAGCAGCCTAAGCGACTATAGGACCGGGGAGCTGTTTTTT	CASSLSDYRTGELFF
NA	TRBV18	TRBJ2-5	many	TGTGCCAGCTCACCGGGACGCCAAGAGACCCAGTACTTC	CASSPGRQETQYF
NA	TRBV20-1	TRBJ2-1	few	TGCAGTGCCCCCGACGAACACAATGAGCAGTTCTTC	CSAPDEHNEQFF
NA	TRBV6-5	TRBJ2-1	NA	TGTGCCAGCAGTTACGATTCCAACTCCTACAATGAGCAGTTCTTC	CASSYDSNSYNEQFF
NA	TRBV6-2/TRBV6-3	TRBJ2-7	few	TGTGCCAGCAGCCCAACCCGTACAGGGAGCGAGCAGTACTTC	CASSPTRTGSEQYF
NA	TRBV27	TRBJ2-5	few	TGTGCCAGCAGTTCATCGGGTAGAGAGACCCAGTACTTC	CASSSSGRETQYF
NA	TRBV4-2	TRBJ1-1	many	TGTGCCAGCAGCCAAGAGCCGAGGACTGAAGCTTTCTTT	CASSQEPRTEAFF
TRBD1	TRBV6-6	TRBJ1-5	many	TGTGCCAGCAGTTACTCCTCCCGGGACAGGGCCCTTCGACATTTT	CASSYSSRDRALRHF
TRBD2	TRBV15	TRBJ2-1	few	TGTGCCACCAGCAAGGAAGCTAGCGGGGGGCTCGGTGAGCAGTTCTTC	CATSKEASGGLGEQFF
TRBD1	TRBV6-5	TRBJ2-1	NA	TGTGCCAGCAGGGGACAGGGTCGGGCCAATGAGCAGTTCTTC	CASRGQGRANEQFF
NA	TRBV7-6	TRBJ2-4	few	TGTGCCAGCAGCCCCCTGGAAGGGGTCAAAAACATTCAGTACTTC	CASSPLEGVKNIQYF
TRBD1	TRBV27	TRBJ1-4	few	TGTGCCAGCAGTTTCAAGGACAGGGGATATGAAAAACTGTTTTTT	CASSFKDRGYEKLFF
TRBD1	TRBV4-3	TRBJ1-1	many	TGCGCCAGCAGCCACCGACTTTACGACCGGGACAGGGGAAGATCTGAAGCTTTCTTT	CASSHRLYDRDRGRSEAFF
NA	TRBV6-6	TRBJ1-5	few	TGTGCCAGCAGTTACTCGAATAATCAGCCCCAGCATTTT	CASSYSNNQPQHF
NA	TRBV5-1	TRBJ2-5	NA	TGCGCCAGCAGCTTTACCCCCCAGGGAGAGACCCAGTACTTC	CASSFTPQGETQYF
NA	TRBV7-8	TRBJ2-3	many	TGTGCCAGCAGCGGAGGAATGGGTGCCACCACTGTTCGAGCGCAGTATTTT	CASSGGMGATTVRAQYF
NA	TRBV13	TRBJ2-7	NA	TGTGCCAGCGGCTCCTACTCCTACGAGCAGTACTTC	CASGSYSYEQYF
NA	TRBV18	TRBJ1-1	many	TGTGCCAGCTCACCGCCAGCGGTCTTAGCTTTCTTT	CASSPPAVLAFF
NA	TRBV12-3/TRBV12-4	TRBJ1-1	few	TGTGCCAGCAGTTTACGACCAGCTGAAGCTTTCTTT	CASSLRPAEAFF
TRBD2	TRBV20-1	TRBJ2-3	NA	TGCAGTGGAACTGGAGGACTAGACAGAGATACGCAGTATTTT	CSGTGGLDRDTQYF
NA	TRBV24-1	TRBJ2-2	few	TGTGCCACCGGGGCGTTTGACGGAAACACCGGGGAGCTGTTTTTT	CATGAFDGNTGELFF